A selection of T cell receptor beta chains follows, all from one sample in a study of Ad26.COV2.S vaccination and SARS-CoV-2 variants. TCRdb's copy holds only in-frame clones and misses some; the assay was immunoSEQ multiplex PCR. The table shows 410,000 or so clones, with roughly 90% occurring only once. The sample was peripheral blood, taken in a trial of Ad26.COV2.S vaccine versus placebo. Receptor source: a person between 18 and 65 years old who received the Ad26.COV2.S COVID-19 vaccine or a placebo. CDR3s include the opening cysteine and the closing phenylalanine or tryptophan. D genes are given only for firm matches.

D gene | J gene | V gene | CDR3 protein | CDR3 DNA
NA | TRBJ1-1 | TRBV6-2/TRBV6-3 | CASSAPAEAFF | TGTGCCAGCAGTGCACCAGCTGAAGCTTTCTTT
NA | TRBJ2-3 | TRBV2 | CASSRLPRGVQLADTQYF | TGTGCCAGCAGTCGGCTACCCCGAGGGGTTCAGCTGGCAGATACGCAGTATTTT
NA | TRBJ2-1 | TRBV4-3 | CASSQDRRVPYNEQFF | TGCGCCAGCAGCCAAGATCGTAGGGTCCCCTACAATGAGCAGTTCTTC
NA | TRBJ1-2 | TRBV2 | CASSHLTGFVGGYTF | TGTGCCAGCAGCCACCTTACAGGGTTCGTGGGTGGCTACACCTTC
TRBD1 | TRBJ1-6 | TRBV7-2 | CASSAGTGGAGPSPLHF | TGTGCCAGCAGCGCCGGGACAGGGGGCGCCGGTCCTTCACCCCTCCACTTT
TRBD1 | TRBJ1-5 | TRBV4-1 | CASSPTGTVSNQPQHF | TGCGCCAGCAGCCCTACCGGGACAGTGAGCAATCAGCCCCAGCATTTT
TRBD2 | TRBJ2-5 | TRBV29-1 | CSVAPLGGAEETQYF | TGCAGCGTTGCTCCCCTCGGGGGGGCGGAGGAGACCCAGTACTTC
TRBD2 | TRBJ2-3 | TRBV28 | CASSVVAGGHITDTQYF | TGTGCCAGCAGTGTTGTAGCGGGGGGTCATATCACAGATACGCAGTATTTT
NA | TRBJ1-1 | TRBV5-6 | CASKVGPTEAFF | TGTGCCAGCAAGGTGGGGCCCACTGAAGCTTTCTTT
TRBD1 | TRBJ1-2 | TRBV5-8 | CASSFEDRVAYGYTF | TGTGCCAGCAGCTTTGAGGACAGGGTGGCCTATGGCTACACCTTC
NA | TRBJ2-5 | TRBV6-5 | CASSPPRRGGGTQYF | TGTGCCAGCAGTCCTCCCCGGAGAGGGGGGGGGACCCAGTACTTC